These T cell receptor beta chains were read from a single sample in a study of shared clonotypes between healthy human individuals. The data were produced by immunoSEQ multiplex PCR, yet TCRdb's version contains in-frame clones alone and is incomplete. Found here are approximately 2.5 million clones, approximately 92% of them singletons; the top ten hold roughly 0.13%. The sequenced material came from naive CD4+ T cells sorted from blood. These receptors were taken from a young man in good health. Each CDR3 is given with its conserved first and last residue. Each record gives: clone size, V gene, J gene, D gene, CDR3 protein, CDR3 DNA. The D gene is left open where the match is weak. Not all rows give a size; the values are once, few, many and, for expanded clones, a class.

.	TRBV9	TRBJ1-4	.	CASSADLRGSGEKLFF	TGTGCCAGCAGCGCAGACCTCCGGGGGAGCGGTGAAAAACTGTTTTTT
.	TRBV7-6	TRBJ2-2	.	CASSPSTGGPGELFF	TGTGCCAGCAGCCCGTCGACAGGAGGCCCCGGGGAGCTGTTTTTT
.	TRBV2	TRBJ1-3	.	CASSVEGQAVSGNTIYF	TGTGCCAGCAGTGTAGAAGGCCAGGCCGTTTCTGGAAACACCATATATTTT
.	TRBV28	TRBJ2-1	TRBD1	CASSSPGQGSDEQFF	TGTGCCAGCAGTTCCCCGGGACAGGGTTCGGATGAGCAGTTCTTC
.	TRBV2	TRBJ2-3	TRBD2	CASKAGVSADTQYF	TGTGCCAGCAAAGCGGGAGTGAGTGCAGATACGCAGTATTTT
.	TRBV29-1	TRBJ1-1	.	CSVNGQREMNTEAFF	TGCAGCGTAAATGGACAGCGAGAAATGAACACTGAAGCTTTCTTT
.	TRBV28	TRBJ1-2	.	CASTSIGIGRYGYTF	TGTGCCAGCACCTCCATAGGGATCGGCCGCTATGGCTACACCTTC
.	TRBV5-6	TRBJ2-3	TRBD1	CASSLYRGRATDTQYF	TGTGCCAGCAGCTTGTATAGGGGGCGGGCAACAGATACGCAGTATTTT
.	TRBV5-4	TRBJ1-4	.	CASSLAGGATNEKLFF	TGTGCCAGCAGCTTGGCTGGGGGAGCGACTAATGAAAAACTGTTTTTT
.	TRBV2	TRBJ1-5	.	CASSGDETVNQPQHF	TGTGCCAGCAGCGGGGATGAGACGGTAAATCAGCCCCAGCATTTT
.	TRBV30	TRBJ2-4	.	CAWSVRGTTGAKNIQYF	TGTGCCTGGAGTGTGAGGGGGACAACGGGGGCCAAAAACATTCAGTACTTC
.	TRBV19	TRBJ1-1	TRBD1	CASRRTGDLMNTEAFF	TGTGCCAGTCGTCGGACAGGGGACCTCATGAACACTGAAGCTTTCTTT
.	TRBV7-2	TRBJ2-5	.	CASSLGTWGETQYF	TGTGCCAGCAGCTTAGGGACTTGGGGGGAGACCCAGTACTTC
.	TRBV27	TRBJ1-2	TRBD1	CASSLRRTGSGYTF	TGTGCCAGCAGTCTCCGGCGGACAGGGTCTGGCTACACCTTC
.	TRBV29-1	TRBJ1-2	TRBD1	CSVTGGSLNGYTF	TGCAGCGTCACAGGGGGGTCTCTTAATGGCTACACCTTC
.	TRBV15	TRBJ2-5	.	CATSTRLVETQYF	TGTGCCACCAGCACCCGACTCGTAGAGACCCAGTACTTC
.	TRBV7-9	TRBJ2-3	.	CASRAPGMSTQYF	TGTGCCAGCCGCGCCCCGGGGATGTCTACGCAGTATTTT
.	TRBV11-2	TRBJ2-2	.	CASSLQVAGELFF	TGTGCCAGCAGCTTACAGGTGGCCGGGGAGCTGTTTTTT
.	TRBV6-6	TRBJ1-1	TRBD1	CASSLGQGFGEAFF	TGTGCCAGCAGTTTGGGACAGGGGTTTGGGGAAGCTTTCTTT
.	TRBV6-1	TRBJ2-3	.	CASSAPPRTQYF	TGTGCCAGCAGCGCCCCCCCCAGGACGCAGTATTTT
.	TRBV21-1	TRBJ1-1	.	CASSSGERGNVDEAFF	TGTGCCAGCAGTTCGGGAGAAAGGGGGAATGTTGATGAAGCTTTCTTT
.	TRBV2	TRBJ1-1	.	CASSGQLNTEAFF	TGTGCCAGCAGTGGACAGTTGAACACTGAAGCTTTCTTT
.	TRBV27	TRBJ2-4	.	CASSLRVQSRHIQYF	TGTGCCAGCAGTTTAAGGGTACAGTCGCGGCACATTCAGTACTTC
.	TRBV5-1	TRBJ1-2	TRBD1	CASSFEGAAVNYGYTF	TGCGCCAGCAGCTTTGAGGGGGCGGCGGTAAACTATGGCTACACCTTC
.	TRBV2	TRBJ2-2	TRBD2	CASSAPGGNTGELFF	TGTGCCAGCAGTGCTCCGGGAGGAAACACCGGGGAGCTGTTTTTT
.	TRBV6-5	TRBJ1-4	.	CASSHRANEKLFF	TGTGCCAGCAGCCACAGGGCTAATGAAAAACTGTTTTTT
.	TRBV28	TRBJ2-7	.	CASSLRLRQGYEQYF	TGTGCCAGCAGTTTAAGGCTGCGTCAGGGGTACGAGCAGTACTTC
.	TRBV5-4	TRBJ2-7	.	CASSGHSLSSYEQYF	TGTGCCAGCAGCGGGCACTCCCTTAGCTCCTACGAGCAGTACTTC
.	TRBV10-1	TRBJ1-5	.	CASSAGNQPQHF	TGCGCCAGCAGTGCCGGGAATCAGCCCCAGCATTTT
.	TRBV5-6	TRBJ2-3	TRBD2	CASSLRLAGGPDTQYF	TGTGCCAGCAGCCTCAGACTAGCGGGAGGGCCTGATACGCAGTATTTT
.	TRBV7-2	TRBJ1-6	.	CASSLGLRNSPLHF	TGTGCCAGCAGCTTAGGTTTACGTAATTCACCCCTCCACTTT
.	TRBV10-3	TRBJ2-2	.	CAITSTDPSRELFF	TGTGCCATCACTTCGACGGATCCCTCCCGGGAGCTGTTTTTT
.	TRBV27	TRBJ2-7	.	CASSSQGRNGREQYF	TGTGCCAGCAGTTCACAGGGGAGGAATGGACGCGAGCAGTACTTC
.	TRBV5-4	TRBJ2-1	TRBD2	CASRELAGAGNEQFF	TGTGCCAGCAGGGAACTAGCGGGAGCGGGGAATGAGCAGTTCTTC
.	TRBV5-6	TRBJ2-1	TRBD2	CASYRTSGRIEQFF	TGTGCCAGCTATAGGACTAGCGGGAGAATCGAGCAGTTCTTC
.	TRBV15	TRBJ2-7	.	CATSRDPGGITYEQYF	TGTGCCACCAGCAGAGATCCCGGAGGGATTACCTACGAGCAGTACTTC
.	TRBV30	TRBJ2-7	.	CAWSVPSGYEQYF	TGTGCCTGGAGTGTCCCGAGCGGATACGAGCAGTACTTC
.	TRBV7-2	TRBJ1-1	.	CASSPLQGRGGSTEAFF	TGTGCCAGCAGCCCGTTGCAGGGGCGAGGAGGGAGCACTGAAGCTTTCTTT
.	TRBV18	TRBJ2-7	.	CASSPPGLEQYF	TGTGCCAGCTCCCCCCCAGGGTTGGAGCAGTACTTC
.	TRBV2	TRBJ2-7	.	CASSEHDISYEQYF	TGTGCCAGCAGTGAACATGACATTTCCTACGAGCAGTACTTC
.	TRBV2	TRBJ2-1	.	CASKGSSYNEQFF	TGTGCCAGCAAAGGGAGCTCCTACAATGAGCAGTTCTTC
few	TRBV5-1	TRBJ2-1	TRBD2	CASSFLAGDNEQFF	TGCGCCAGCAGCTTCCTAGCGGGAGATAATGAGCAGTTCTTC
few	TRBV11-2	TRBJ2-7	.	CASSYKPWNEQYF	TGTGCCAGCAGCTACAAGCCCTGGAACGAGCAGTACTTC
.	TRBV6-6	TRBJ2-1	.	CASSLGGGSYNEQFF	TGTGCCAGCAGTTTAGGAGGGGGGTCCTACAATGAGCAGTTCTTC
.	TRBV6-1	TRBJ1-1	.	CASSDAAGAYTEAFF	TGTGCCAGCAGTGATGCGGCAGGGGCCTACACTGAAGCTTTCTTT
.	TRBV6-5	TRBJ2-4	TRBD1	CASSYGTVQYF	TGTGCCAGCAGTTACGGGACAGTACAGTACTTC
.	TRBV4-2	TRBJ2-2	TRBD2	CASSQDLYLAGFETGSTGELFF	TGTGCCAGCAGCCAAGATCTCTACCTAGCGGGCTTTGAGACAGGATCCACCGGGGAGCTGTTTTTT
.	TRBV4-3	TRBJ1-5	.	CASSQAPGGLSNQPQHF	TGCGCCAGCAGCCAAGCCCCTGGGGGACTTAGCAATCAGCCCCAGCATTTT
.	TRBV10-3	TRBJ2-3	.	CAISERVGGAGTDTQYF	TGTGCCATCAGTGAGCGGGTAGGGGGGGCCGGGACAGATACGCAGTATTTT
.	TRBV19	TRBJ2-7	.	CASSLNAGNLYEQYF	TGTGCCAGTAGTCTGAATGCGGGGAACCTATACGAGCAGTACTTC
.	TRBV7-6	TRBJ2-3	TRBD1	CASSLRTGSRDTQYF	TGTGCCAGCAGCTTAAGGACAGGGAGTCGTGATACGCAGTATTTT
.	TRBV7-9	TRBJ2-1	.	CASSPGTAIHEQFF	TGTGCCAGCAGCCCCGGGACTGCAATCCATGAGCAGTTCTTC
.	TRBV11-2	TRBJ1-2	.	CASSLDSGRSGYGYTF	TGTGCCAGCAGCTTAGATTCAGGACGTAGCGGCTATGGCTACACCTTC
.	TRBV19	TRBJ2-7	TRBD1	CASPDRAAPDEQYF	TGTGCCAGCCCAGACAGGGCCGCCCCCGACGAGCAGTACTTC
.	TRBV4-3	TRBJ2-5	TRBD2	CASSQERTSGRGNQETQYF	TGCGCCAGCAGCCAAGAGCGGACTAGCGGGAGGGGGAACCAAGAGACCCAGTACTTC
.	TRBV10-3	TRBJ1-1	.	CAISDLGKSEAFF	TGTGCCATCAGTGATTTGGGGAAATCTGAAGCTTTCTTT
.	TRBV6-4	TRBJ1-5	.	CARSRGRGNQPQHF	TGTGCCAGATCCAGGGGACGAGGGAATCAGCCCCAGCATTTT
.	TRBV5-1	TRBJ1-4	TRBD1	CASSEGQGATNEKLFF	TGCGCCAGCAGCGAGGGACAGGGGGCAACTAATGAAAAACTGTTTTTT
.	TRBV18	TRBJ1-3	.	CASSPRAGPGNTIYF	TGTGCCAGCTCACCACGAGCAGGGCCTGGAAACACCATATATTTT
.	TRBV2	TRBJ1-5	.	CASKSAGTHGNQPQHF	TGTGCCAGCAAAAGTGCCGGGACTCACGGCAATCAGCCCCAGCATTTT